Below, 17 T cell receptor beta chains from the same sample are listed, as sequenced in a study of blood T cell repertoires in COVID-19. Only in-frame clones appear in the TCRdb table, and some are missing; sequencing was by immunoSEQ multiplex PCR. This sample has more than 95,000 clones, with approximately 81% found just once. The sequenced sample was peripheral blood. These receptors were obtained from an older man with acute or convalescent COVID-19.

This clone was counted a few times. This sequence joins TRBV27 and TRBJ1-1; D possibly corresponds to TRBD1 (5 bases). This CDR3 contains 19 residues. Germline V gives CDR1 MNHEY, CDR2 SMNVEV (reference sequence). The V end was cut by 6 bases, the J end by 4 bases, with 30 bases between. CDR3 residues: CASRGGASAGVMGSTEAFF. CDR3 coding DNA: TGTGCCAGCAGGGGCGGGGCTTCGGCAGGCGTAATGGGGAGCACTGAAGCTTTCTTT.

In the case of this clone: The sample holds other DNA sequences that translate to the same CDR3. This rearrangement joins TRBV5-1 to TRBJ2-1; 12 bases agree with TRBD2. Germline CDR1 SGHRS, CDR2 YFSETQ. V gave up 2 bases and J gave up 4 bases; unmatched junction bases: 1. The CDR3 covers 15 residues. The CDR3 is CASSLGLAGYNEQFF. DNA for the CDR3: TGCGCCAGCAGCTTAGGACTAGCGGGATACAATGAGCAGTTCTTC. Based on the CDR3 plus reference TRBV5-1 and TRBJ2-1, the full variable domain is KAGVTQTPRYLIKTRGQQVTLSCSPISGHRSVSWYQQTPGQGLQFLFEYFSETQRNKGNFPGRFSGRQFSNSRSEMNVSTLELGDSALYLCASSLGLAGYNEQFFGPGTRLTVL.

The chain joins TRBV9 to TRBJ2-3, with 7 bases aligning to TRBD2. CDR1 and CDR2 from the germline V gene are SGDLS and YYNGEE. The CDR3 covers 16 residues. Trimming removed 4 bases from V and 1 base from J; junction bases left unmatched: 9. In nucleotides, the CDR3 is TGTGCCAGCAGCCCCCGGGAGCGGGGAGGCACAGATACGCAGTATTTT. Its translation is CASSPRERGGTDTQYF.

This rearrangement joins TRBV10-3 to TRBJ1-6; a possible D gene is TRBD1 (6 bases). The CDR3 consists of 15 residues. Trimming removed 11 bases at V and 10 bases at J, with 24 bases between. Germline CDR1 and CDR2: ENHRY and SYGVKD. CDR3 nucleotide sequence: TGTGCCCCGGGGGGGGCCGGGGGCGCGGGGTCACCCCTCCACTTT. Translating gives CAPGGAGGAGSPLHF.

V is TRBV5-1 and J is TRBJ2-1; 8 bases agree with TRBD2. The CDR3 is 16 residues long. Germline CDR1 and CDR2: SGHRS and YFSETQ. The V and J ends lost 2 bases and 7 bases, in that order; junction bases with no gene match: 11. The CDR3 DNA is TGCGCCAGCAGCTTAAGCGGGAGCAGTAGTAGGAATGAGCAGTTCTTC. Protein product: CASSLSGSSSRNEQFF.

This clone came up a few times. The chain joins TRBV5-4 to TRBJ2-1, with D perhaps matching TRBD2 (6 bases). V lost 9 bases to trimming and J lost 6 bases, with 13 bases between them. CDR3 length: 12 residues. Germline values: CDR1 SGHNT, CDR2 YYREEE (reference sequence). The CDR3 reads CANNSGPNEQFF. As DNA, the CDR3 is TGTGCCAACAATAGCGGTCCCAATGAGCAGTTCTTC. Full variable domain (outside the CDR3, taken from reference TRBV5-4 and TRBJ2-1): ETGVTQSPTHLIKTRGQQVTLRCSSQSGHNTVSWYQQALGQGPQFIFQYYREEENGRGNFPPRFSGLQFPNYSSELNVNALELDDSALYLCANNSGPNEQFFGPGTRLTVL.

This sequence joins TRBV6-6 and TRBJ1-2; 7 bases align to TRBD1. Germline-derived CDR1 and CDR2 are MNHNY and SVGAGI (reference sequence). The CDR3 has 15 amino acids. Losses at the gene ends were 4 bases for V and 3 bases for J; bases not matched to a gene: 8. CDR3 sequence reads: CASSSLQGSDYGYTF. CDR3 DNA: TGTGCCAGCAGTTCCCTACAGGGGTCGGACTATGGCTACACCTTC.

The J gene is TRBJ2-5, the V gene TRBV30; D remains ambiguous. The germline V gene has CDR1 GTSNPN and CDR2 SVGIG (reference sequence). Between the trimmed V and J ends, which lost 7 bases and 1 base, there was a span of 16 bases. The CDR3 has 14 residues. DNA for the CDR3: TGTGCCTCCGAAAGTACAGCTTCCCAAGAGACCCAGTACTTC. This encodes CASESTASQETQYF.

The chain uses TRBV19 and TRBJ1-5; TRBD1 matches 7 bases. Per the germline V gene, CDR1 is LNHDA and CDR2 is SQIVND (reference sequence). J gave up 2 bases and V 7 bases, and 5 bases lay outside the gene matches. CDR3 length equals 14 residues. The DNA for the CDR3 is TGTGCCAGTACCGTTGACAGGGGCAATCAGCCCCAGCATTTT. Translation gives CASTVDRGNQPQHF.

This rearrangement joins TRBV5-1 to TRBJ1-1, with 8 positions matching TRBD1. The CDR3 has 14 residues. J was trimmed by 3 bases and V by 4 bases; bases with no gene match: 5. The germline V gene has CDR1 SGHRS and CDR2 YFSETQ. CDR3 protein: CASSRGQDYTEAFF. CDR3 nucleotides: TGCGCCAGCAGCAGGGGACAGGACTACACTGAAGCTTTCTTT.

The sample holds a few counts of this clone. At one boundary the junction diverges from the germline segment, which might be a read error. The chain employs TRBV7-7 and TRBJ2-2; D perhaps matches TRBD1 (6 bases). CDR3 size: 15 residues. CDR1 SSHAT and CDR2 FNYEAQ come from the germline V gene (reference sequence). CDR3 amino acids: CASSRTTGNTGELFF. The CDR3 DNA is TGTGCTAGCAGCCGGACGACAGGGAACACCGGGGAGCTGTTTTTT.

The chain has TRBV9 and TRBJ2-7; 7 nucleotides line up with TRBD1. This CDR3 is 14 amino acids long. V shed 5 bases and J 6 bases; nucleotides not matched to a gene: 11. The germline CDR1 and CDR2 sequences are SGDLS and YYNGEE. CDR3 nucleotide sequence: TGTGCCAGCAGGCGTGGGGACAGTCCCAGCGAGCAGTACTTC. Its protein is CASRRGDSPSEQYF.

This clone was seen once. This sequence joins TRBV18 and TRBJ2-2; no definite D call. Per the germline V gene, CDR1 is KGHSH and CDR2 is LQKENI. Trimming removed 7 bases from V and 7 bases from J, with 22 bases in between. This CDR3 region has 16 residues. This chain's CDR3 is CASLRMAGLSGGELFF. The CDR3, as DNA: TGTGCCAGCTTGAGAATGGCAGGCCTGAGTGGCGGGGAGCTGTTTTTT.

This clone appeared a few times. The chain has TRBV6-5 and TRBJ2-1; 10 bases agree with TRBD1. V was pared by 5 bases and J by 4 bases, with 5 bases of the junction left unmatched. This CDR3 is 15 amino acids long. Germline assignment: CDR1 MNHEY and CDR2 SVGAGI. The CDR3 region is CASSPDRGQYNEQFF. In nucleotides, the CDR3 is TGTGCCAGCAGTCCCGACAGGGGGCAATACAATGAGCAGTTCTTC.

The sample holds one count of this clone. This sequence joins TRBV5-1 and TRBJ1-6, with a weak D call TRBD1 (5 bases). The CDR3 has 15 residues. Germline CDR1 reads SGHRS; CDR2 reads YFSETQ. V was shortened by 1 base and J by 8 bases, with 13 bases between the two germline ends. The CDR3 region is CASSLKPGQDSPLHF. The CDR3 coding sequence is TGCGCCAGCAGCTTGAAGCCAGGGCAGGATTCACCCCTCCACTTT.

This chain connects TRBV14 to TRBJ2-7; the D is unclear. The CDR3 runs to 15 residues. Germline V CDR1 and CDR2: SGHDN, FVKESK. V lost 2 bases and J lost 6, with 17 bases in between. In DNA, the CDR3 is TGTGCCAGCAGCCAAATGCCCCGCGGTAAACGCGAGCAGTACTTC. Protein sequence: CASSQMPRGKREQYF.

The chain employs TRBV14 and TRBJ1-6; 7 bases map to TRBD1. V lost 2 bases to trimming and J lost 10 bases; unmatched junction nucleotides: 5. The CDR3 extends over 14 amino acids. Germline V lookup: CDR1 SGHDN, CDR2 FVKESK. CDR3 protein: CASSQQQGLSPLHF. The CDR3 DNA reads as TGTGCCAGCAGCCAACAACAGGGGCTCTCACCCCTCCACTTT.